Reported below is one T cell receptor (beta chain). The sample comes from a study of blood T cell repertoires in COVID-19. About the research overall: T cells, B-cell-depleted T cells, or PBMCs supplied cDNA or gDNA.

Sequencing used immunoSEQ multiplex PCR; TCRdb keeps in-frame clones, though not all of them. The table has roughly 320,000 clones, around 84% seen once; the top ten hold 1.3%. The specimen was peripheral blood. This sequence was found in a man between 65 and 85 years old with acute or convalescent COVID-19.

The chain's CDR3 is CASSGTSVSTDTQYF. The CDR3 DNA reads as TGTGCCAGCAGTGGAACTAGCGTTAGCACAGATACGCAGTATTTT. The rearrangement joins TRBV6-2 or TRBV6-3 to TRBJ2-3; TRBD2 aligns across 7 bases. V lost 5 bases and J lost 0; bases outside the gene matches: 5. The CDR3 runs 15 residues. Germline assignment: CDR1 MNHEY and CDR2 SVGEGT.